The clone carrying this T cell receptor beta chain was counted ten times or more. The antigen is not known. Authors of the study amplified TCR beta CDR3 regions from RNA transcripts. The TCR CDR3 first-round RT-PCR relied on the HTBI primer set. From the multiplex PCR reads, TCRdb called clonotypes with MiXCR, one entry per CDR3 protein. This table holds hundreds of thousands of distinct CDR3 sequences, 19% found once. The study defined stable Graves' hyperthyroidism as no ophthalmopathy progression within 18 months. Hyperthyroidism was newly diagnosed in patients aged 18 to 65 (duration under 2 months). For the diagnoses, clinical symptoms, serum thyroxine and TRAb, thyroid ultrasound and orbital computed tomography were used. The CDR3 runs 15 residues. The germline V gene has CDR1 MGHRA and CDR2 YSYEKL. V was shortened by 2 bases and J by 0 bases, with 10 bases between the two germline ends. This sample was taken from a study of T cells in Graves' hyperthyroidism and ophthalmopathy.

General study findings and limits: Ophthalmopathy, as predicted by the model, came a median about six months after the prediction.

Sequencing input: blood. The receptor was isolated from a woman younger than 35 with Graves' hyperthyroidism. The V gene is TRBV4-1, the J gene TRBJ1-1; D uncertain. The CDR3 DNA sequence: TGCGCCAGCAGCCAACCCGTTATCATGAACACTGAAGCTTTCTTT. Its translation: CASSQPVIMNTEAFF.